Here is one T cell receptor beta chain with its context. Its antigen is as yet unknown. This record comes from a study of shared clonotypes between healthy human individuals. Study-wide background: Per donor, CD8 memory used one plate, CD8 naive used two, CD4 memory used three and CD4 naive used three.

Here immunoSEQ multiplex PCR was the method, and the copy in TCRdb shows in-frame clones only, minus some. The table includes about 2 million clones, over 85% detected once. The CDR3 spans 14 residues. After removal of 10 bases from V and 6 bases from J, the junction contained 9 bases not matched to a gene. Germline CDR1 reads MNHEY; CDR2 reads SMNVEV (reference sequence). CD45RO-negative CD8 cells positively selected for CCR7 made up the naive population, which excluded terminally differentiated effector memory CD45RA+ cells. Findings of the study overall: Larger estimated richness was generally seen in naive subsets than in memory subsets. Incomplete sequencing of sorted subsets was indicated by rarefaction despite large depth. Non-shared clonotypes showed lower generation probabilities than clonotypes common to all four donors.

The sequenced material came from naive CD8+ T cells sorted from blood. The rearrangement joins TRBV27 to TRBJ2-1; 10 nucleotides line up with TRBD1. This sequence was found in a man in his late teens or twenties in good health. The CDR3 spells CATYTGTGVNEQFF. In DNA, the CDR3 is TGTGCCACCTACACCGGGACAGGGGTCAATGAGCAGTTCTTC.